A selection of T cell receptor beta chains follows, all from one sample in a study of identical twins. TCRdb reanalysed the 5' RACE reads using MiXCR and keeps one entry per CDR3 protein. Of about 660,000 distinct CDR3 sequences listed, roughly 8% were seen once; the top ten hold about 0.98%. This sample was also put to use in a study of yellow fever vaccine responses in identical twins.

The sequenced material came from PBMCs. Receptors originate from a woman between 18 and 29 years old in good health. The conserved cysteine and the conserved F or W are not part of the CDR3 here. The D gene is left open where the match is weak. Clone size, where shown, is once, few, many, or a class for clones that have expanded.

V	length	size	D	J	CDR3
TRBV29-1	10	NA	NA	TRBJ2-1	SGTDSYNEQF
TRBV2	10	many	NA	TRBJ2-2	ASCRGIGELF
TRBV2	14	NA	NA	TRBJ2-5	ASIPRGFSGQETQY
TRBV6-5	14	few	NA	TRBJ1-2	ASSYQGRGGSYGYT
TRBV19	11	NA	NA	TRBJ2-7	ASSSQHFNEQY
TRBV7-9	13	many	NA	TRBJ1-5	ASSYQGLGDQPQH
TRBV3-1	11	many	NA	TRBJ2-2	ASSRLVFGELF
TRBV21-1	15	NA	NA	TRBJ2-1	ASTYDSGTKDGFEQF
TRBV9	13	few	NA	TRBJ2-5	ASSVLPVSPETQY
TRBV20-1	12	many	TRBD1	TRBJ1-5	SAPGTGGNQPQH
TRBV7-7	13	many	NA	TRBJ2-1	ASSLTQGRSDEQF
TRBV7-6	15	NA	NA	TRBJ2-7	ASSLGIGAGKLYEQY
TRBV27	14	many	NA	TRBJ1-4	ASSPLGGATNEKLF
TRBV5-1	10	NA	NA	TRBJ1-2	ASSRERTAPT
TRBV18	13	few	NA	TRBJ1-1	ASSPPGRIVAEAF
TRBV12-3/TRBV12-4	11	many	NA	TRBJ2-1	ASSFEAYNEQF
TRBV6-1	13	NA	TRBD2	TRBJ2-1	ASRGGWGAYNEQF
TRBV9	11	NA	NA	TRBJ1-6	ASSVALNSPLH
TRBV23-1	15	NA	TRBD1	TRBJ2-2	ASSPVRGQGSPGELF
TRBV29-1	10	many	NA	TRBJ2-7	SANTRGDEQY
TRBV5-6	11	NA	NA	TRBJ1-2	ASSLERNYGYT
TRBV12-3/TRBV12-4	13	NA	NA	TRBJ2-1	ASSFLGGPYNEQF
TRBV28	14	many	TRBD1	TRBJ2-7	ASSARPDRGRIEQY
TRBV15	14	few	TRBD1	TRBJ2-3	ATSSRTGTSTDTQY
TRBV14	10	few	TRBD1	TRBJ1-1	ASSHGGGRAF
TRBV28	13	NA	TRBD2	TRBJ2-1	ASSSTSGRVFEQF
TRBV4-2	14	NA	TRBD1	TRBJ2-1	ASSQDGDRANNEQF
TRBV20-1	14	NA	NA	TRBJ2-3	SGDHTTGGSTDTQY
TRBV5-6	14	few	TRBD2	TRBJ2-1	ASSFSGRGSYNEQF
TRBV19	14	few	TRBD1	TRBJ2-1	ASSIGTGGIYNEQF
TRBV5-5	15	few	TRBD1	TRBJ2-2	ASSPRTGASYTGELF
TRBV3-1	11	NA	NA	TRBJ1-2	ASGQSPGYGYT
TRBV7-9	13	few	TRBD1	TRBJ1-2	ASSSGQGARYGYT
TRBV7-2	13	NA	NA	TRBJ2-1	ASSPRRSGNNEQF
TRBV20-1	11	NA	NA	TRBJ1-4	SAREGLNEKLF
TRBV12-3/TRBV12-4	17	NA	TRBD2	TRBJ2-3	ASSPFLGGGGDSTDTQY
TRBV12-3/TRBV12-4	14	few	NA	TRBJ1-6	ASSFSRNTFPAPLH
TRBV4-3	12	many	TRBD1	TRBJ2-7	ASSQAQGGNEQY
TRBV10-3	12	few	TRBD1	TRBJ2-7	AISPTGGSYEQY
TRBV6-2/TRBV6-3	11	few	TRBD2	TRBJ2-7	ASSGLAGVEQY
TRBV2	13	many	TRBD1	TRBJ2-1	ASGTVGYSNNEQF
TRBV10-3	9	few	NA	TRBJ2-7	AISESVGQY
TRBV9	13	NA	TRBD1	TRBJ2-1	ASSVSRTGSNEQF
TRBV12-3/TRBV12-4	12	few	TRBD1	TRBJ2-7	ASSIDRGSYEQY
TRBV20-1	11	NA	NA	TRBJ2-1	SAFGSGYNEQF
TRBV21-1	10	NA	NA	TRBJ2-7	ASSGPGDEQY
TRBV29-1	10	few	NA	TRBJ2-7	SVERGTREQY
TRBV4-3	14	NA	NA	TRBJ2-2	ASSQATAEGTGELF
TRBV29-1	10	many	NA	TRBJ1-2	SVGAAMGGYT
TRBV7-2	13	many	NA	TRBJ2-1	ASSFDWARPSEQF
TRBV12-3/TRBV12-4	16	few	NA	TRBJ2-5	ASSSPTLGGGPFETQY
TRBV5-5	13	NA	TRBD2	TRBJ2-1	ASSLIASGRNEQF
TRBV12-3/TRBV12-4	11	many	TRBD1	TRBJ2-5	ASTRDSQETQY
TRBV19	13	NA	NA	TRBJ2-7	ASSILGTGAYEQY
TRBV5-1	14	NA	NA	TRBJ2-5	ASSSPGDPKGETQY
TRBV5-1	13	few	TRBD1	TRBJ2-7	ASSRFWTGTDEQY
TRBV12-3/TRBV12-4	14	NA	TRBD2	TRBJ2-3	ASSSRNAGGGDTQY